The 18 T cell receptor beta chains reported below all come from one sample, sequenced in a study of cytomegalovirus exposure and HLA in healthy donors. PCR was performed using 60 Vbeta and 13 Jbeta primers. Produced via immunoSEQ multiplex PCR; TCRdb's table is partial and in-frame only. In the table there are 150,000 to 180,000 clones, 82% of which are singletons. Sequences were obtained from PBMCs. The source of these receptors is a woman between 50 and 59 years old in good health and CMV-seropositive.

The rearrangement links TRBV6-1 to TRBJ2-2; 11 nucleotides align to TRBD2. Germline values: CDR1 MNHNS, CDR2 SASEGT. CDR3 length equals 14 residues. Trimming took 7 bases from V and 7 from J; bases not matched to a gene: 5. The CDR3 spells CASNAGTSGGELFF. CDR3 sequence (DNA): TGTGCCAGCAACGCCGGGACTAGCGGCGGGGAGCTGTTTTTT.

This clone was seen just once. The J gene is TRBJ2-1, the V gene TRBV5-1, with 9 bases matching TRBD2. Unmatched junction bases numbered 6, after V lost 4 bases and J lost 4 bases. The CDR3 is 15 residues long. From germline, CDR1 is SGHRS and CDR2 YFSETQ. This CDR3 reads CASSPTSGNYNEQFF. The CDR3 DNA reads as TGCGCCAGCAGCCCGACTAGCGGCAATTACAATGAGCAGTTCTTC.

The chain is built from TRBV5-1 and TRBJ1-5; D not resolved. V was shortened by 0 bases and J by 4 bases, with 8 bases between the two germline ends. CDR1 SGHRS and CDR2 YFSETQ come from the germline V gene. This CDR3 is built from 14 residues. The chain's CDR3 is CASSLGESNQPQHF. DNA for the CDR3: TGCGCCAGCAGCTTGGGGGAGTCGAATCAGCCCCAGCATTTT.

The chain links TRBV2 to TRBJ1-6; the match to TRBD1 covers 11 bases. The CDR3 is 15 amino acids. Per the germline V gene, CDR1 is SNHLY and CDR2 is FYNNEI. The J segment lost 8 bases and the V segment lost 3 bases, leaving 3 bases of the junction unmatched. CDR3 loop: CASSEGQGGYSPLHF. The CDR3, as DNA: TGTGCCAGCAGTGAGGGACAGGGGGGATATTCACCCCTCCACTTT.

Written as DNA, the CDR3 is TGTGCCAGCAGTTATAGCCAGGGTTTTTGGGCTTTCTTT. Encoded protein: CASSYSQGFWAFF. The chain has TRBV6-1 and TRBJ1-1; D might be TRBD1 (5 bases). V lost 5 bases and J lost 11, with 18 bases in between. The CDR3 loop spans 13 amino acids. Germline V gene lookup returns CDR1 MNHNS and CDR2 SASEGT.

V usage is TRBV27 and J usage is TRBJ1-2; D is uncertain. Germline CDR1 is MNHEY and CDR2 is SMNVEV (reference sequence). The CDR3 spans 14 residues. Trimming stripped 3 bases from V and 9 bases from J, with 17 bases between. The CDR3 region is CASSFGGRWASYTF. CDR3 nucleotides: TGTGCCAGCAGTTTCGGCGGGAGGTGGGCGAGCTACACCTTC.

The V and J genes are TRBV4-2 and TRBJ1-2, with 9 bases matching TRBD1. The CDR3 is 16 amino acids. The germline V gene has CDR1 LGHNA and CDR2 YNFKEQ. With V trimmed by 4 bases and J by 2 bases, 8 bases remained unmatched. The CDR3 bases are TGTGCCAGCAGCCTGGCCGGGACAGGGACGAACTATGGCTACACCTTC. Translated: CASSLAGTGTNYGYTF.

J is TRBJ2-1 and V is TRBV27; possible D gene TRBD2, 5 bases. Germline CDR1 reads MNHEY; CDR2 reads SMNVEV (reference sequence). V was cut by 6 bases and J by 5 bases, with 11 bases left in between. This CDR3 region has 13 residues. CDR3 protein: CASSVLGHNEQFF. The CDR3, as DNA: TGTGCCAGCAGCGTACTAGGGCACAATGAGCAGTTCTTC.

This sequence joins TRBV18 and TRBJ2-2; 8 bases are shared with TRBD1. The CDR3 loop spans 16 amino acids. CDR1 KGHSH and CDR2 LQKENI come from the germline V gene. V shed 3 bases and J 6 bases; nucleotides not matched to a gene: 9. The CDR3 spells CASSPVGQGHPGELFF. The DNA of the CDR3 is TGTGCCAGCTCACCTGTTGGACAGGGCCATCCCGGGGAGCTGTTTTTT.

V gene TRBV9 combines with J gene TRBJ2-1, with 9 positions matching TRBD1. V lost 1 base, J lost 4 bases, and 3 bases stayed unmatched. This CDR3 contains 15 residues. Germline V lookup: CDR1 SGDLS, CDR2 YYNGEE. CDR3 nucleotide sequence: TGTGCCAGCAGCGTAAGGGACAGGGAGTACAATGAGCAGTTCTTC. This gives the protein CASSVRDREYNEQFF.

This clone was seen once. The chain is built from TRBV30 and TRBJ2-7, with a tentative D call TRBD1 (6 bases). Germline V gives CDR1 GTSNPN, CDR2 SVGIG (reference sequence). Deletions cut 0 bases from V and 0 bases from J, with 6 bases between. The CDR3 runs to 13 residues. CDR3 nucleotide sequence: TGTGCCTGGAGTGTGGACAGCTCCTACGAGCAGTACTTC. Its translation: CAWSVDSSYEQYF.

The chain uses TRBV5-5 and TRBJ2-7; no definite D call. Germline loops: CDR1 SGHKS, CDR2 YYEKEE (reference sequence). Between the trimmed V and J ends, which lost 0 bases and 6 bases, there was a span of 7 bases. The length of the CDR3 is 12 residues. CDR3: CASSLDRSEQYF. DNA of the CDR3: TGTGCCAGCAGCTTGGATAGGAGCGAGCAGTACTTC.

The chain has TRBV5-6 and TRBJ2-7; D is perhaps TRBD1 (5 bases). CDR1 SGHDT and CDR2 YYEEEE come from the germline V gene. This CDR3 has 11 amino acids. V lost 4 bases and J 7 bases, leaving 9 bases between the germline ends. CDR3: CASSGDREQYF. The CDR3 DNA is TGTGCCAGCAGCGGCGACAGAGAGCAGTACTTC.

J is TRBJ1-2 and V is TRBV7-2, with TRBD1 identical over 8 bases. V shed 5 bases and J 2 bases; nucleotides not matched to a gene: 7. Germline V CDR1 and CDR2: SGHTA, FQGNSA. The CDR3 extends over 15 amino acids. In DNA form, the CDR3 reads TGTGCCAGCAGCCCGTCGGGACAGGTCAACTATGGCTACACCTTC. It translates to CASSPSGQVNYGYTF.

The V and J genes are TRBV10-3 and TRBJ1-1; 7 nucleotides align to TRBD1. The CDR3 length is 13 residues. The trim removed 7 bases at V and 6 bases at J, leaving 8 bases unmatched. Per the germline V gene, CDR1 is ENHRY and CDR2 is SYGVKD. Here the CDR3 reads CAINRGSHSEAFF. CDR3 DNA sequence: TGTGCCATCAACAGGGGAAGTCACTCTGAAGCTTTCTTT.

Concerning this clone itself: Likely a read error: the CDR3 ends without its conserved phenylalanine or tryptophan. V is TRBV7-9 and J is TRBJ1-6; D gene unclear. Deletions cut 4 bases from V and 7 bases from J, with 11 bases between. This CDR3 has 14 residues. Germline V gene sequence: CDR1 SEHNR, CDR2 FQNEAQ (reference sequence). The CDR3 region is CASSSVRGNSPLHL. CDR3 coding DNA: TGTGCCAGCAGCTCCGTGCGCGGGAATTCACCCCTCCACCTT.

This clone is a singleton in its sample. V and J are TRBV5-5 and TRBJ1-4; 7 bases agree with TRBD1. V lost 4 bases to trimming and J lost 8 bases; unmatched junction nucleotides: 11. There are 15 residues in the CDR3. Germline V lookup: CDR1 SGHKS, CDR2 YYEKEE (reference sequence). The DNA for the CDR3 is TGTGCCAGCAGCGATAACAGGGGAATGGAAGAAAAACTGTTTTTT. Its translation: CASSDNRGMEEKLFF.

This chain joins TRBV5-4 and TRBJ2-4, with 7 bases matching TRBD1. The CDR3 length is 14 residues. Unmatched junction bases numbered 10, after V lost 7 bases and J lost 6 bases. The germline V gene has CDR1 SGHNT and CDR2 YYREEE (reference sequence). The CDR3 DNA reads TGTGCCAGCCAGAAGGACAGGATCTCAAACATTCAGTACTTC. Protein: CASQKDRISNIQYF.